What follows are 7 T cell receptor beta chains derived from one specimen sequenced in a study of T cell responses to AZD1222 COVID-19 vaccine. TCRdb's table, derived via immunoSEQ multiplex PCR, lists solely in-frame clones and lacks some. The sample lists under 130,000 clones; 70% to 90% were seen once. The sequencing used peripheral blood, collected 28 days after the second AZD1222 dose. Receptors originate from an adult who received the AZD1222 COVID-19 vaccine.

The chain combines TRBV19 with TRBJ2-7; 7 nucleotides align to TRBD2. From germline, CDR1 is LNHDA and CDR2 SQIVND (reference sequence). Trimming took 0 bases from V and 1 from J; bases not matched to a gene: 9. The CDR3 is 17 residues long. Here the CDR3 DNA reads TGTGCCAGTAGTATAGATGGGAGGGCCGCGACTTCCTACGAGCAGTACTTC. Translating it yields CASSIDGRAATSYEQYF.

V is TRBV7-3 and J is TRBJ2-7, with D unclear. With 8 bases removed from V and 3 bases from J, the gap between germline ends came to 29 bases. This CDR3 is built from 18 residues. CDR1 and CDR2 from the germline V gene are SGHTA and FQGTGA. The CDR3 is CASCIVSYLPPLDYEQYF. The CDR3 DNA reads TGTGCCAGCTGTATAGTTTCATATCTCCCCCCCTTAGACTACGAGCAGTACTTC.

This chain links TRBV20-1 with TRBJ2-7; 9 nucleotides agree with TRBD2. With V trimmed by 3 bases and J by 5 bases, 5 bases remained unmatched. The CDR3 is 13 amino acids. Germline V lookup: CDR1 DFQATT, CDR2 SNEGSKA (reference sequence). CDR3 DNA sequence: TGCAGTGCTAGTAGCGGGAGTTTCCACGAGCAGTACTTC. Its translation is CSASSGSFHEQYF.

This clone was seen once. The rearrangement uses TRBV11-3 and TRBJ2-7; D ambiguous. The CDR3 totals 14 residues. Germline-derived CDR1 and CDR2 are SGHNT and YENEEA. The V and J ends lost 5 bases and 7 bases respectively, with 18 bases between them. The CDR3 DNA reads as TGTGCCAGCAGCCCGGGTCTTTCCGAGGAGGAGCAGTACTTC. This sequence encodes CASSPGLSEEEQYF.

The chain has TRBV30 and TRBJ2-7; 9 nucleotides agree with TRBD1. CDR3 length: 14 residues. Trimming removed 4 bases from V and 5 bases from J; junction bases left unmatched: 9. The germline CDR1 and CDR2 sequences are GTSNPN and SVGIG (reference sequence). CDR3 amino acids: CAWNVQGALNEQYF. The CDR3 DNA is TGTGCCTGGAACGTACAGGGGGCATTGAACGAGCAGTACTTC.

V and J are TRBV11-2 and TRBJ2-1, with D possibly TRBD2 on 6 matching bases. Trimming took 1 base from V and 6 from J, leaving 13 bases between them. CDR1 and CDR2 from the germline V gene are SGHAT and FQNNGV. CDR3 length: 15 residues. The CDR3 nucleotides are TGTGCCAGCAGCTTAGTGACTAGATGGGGCAATGAGCAGTTCTTC. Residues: CASSLVTRWGNEQFF.

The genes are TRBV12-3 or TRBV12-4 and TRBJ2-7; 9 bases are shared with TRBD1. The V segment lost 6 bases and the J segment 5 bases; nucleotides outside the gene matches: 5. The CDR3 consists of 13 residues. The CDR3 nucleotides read TGTGCCAGCAGGGGACAGGGATTCCACGAGCAGTACTTC. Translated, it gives CASRGQGFHEQYF.